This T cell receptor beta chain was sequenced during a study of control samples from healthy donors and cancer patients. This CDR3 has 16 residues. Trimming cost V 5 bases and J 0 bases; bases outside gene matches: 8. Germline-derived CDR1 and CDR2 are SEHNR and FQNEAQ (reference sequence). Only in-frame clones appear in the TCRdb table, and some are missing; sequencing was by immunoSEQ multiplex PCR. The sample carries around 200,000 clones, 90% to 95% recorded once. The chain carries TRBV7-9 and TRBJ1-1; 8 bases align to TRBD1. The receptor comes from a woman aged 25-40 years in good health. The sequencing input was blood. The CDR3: CASSPDREYVNTEAFF. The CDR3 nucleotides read TGTGCCAGCAGCCCGGACAGGGAGTATGTGAACACTGAAGCTTTCTTT.